Presented here are 15 T cell receptor beta chains from one specimen sequenced in a study of blood T cell repertoires in COVID-19. This table comes from immunoSEQ multiplex PCR, and its TCRdb copy is limited to in-frame clones, with some not included. The sample has about 300,000 clones, 80% to 95% seen once. Sequenced material: PBMCs or T cells enriched from blood (not recorded which). The receptor set was obtained from a young woman who had recovered from COVID-19.

The J gene is TRBJ2-7, the V gene TRBV12-3 or TRBV12-4; D is ambiguous. V gave up 5 bases and J gave up 5 bases, with 7 bases separating them. The CDR3 is 11 amino acids. Here the CDR3 reads CASSDTHEQYF. CDR3 sequence (DNA): TGTGCCAGCAGTGACACCCACGAGCAGTACTTC.

In its sample, this clone was seen a few times. Other DNA sequences in the same sample also yield this CDR3. The V call is TRBV27, the J call TRBJ1-5, with D unclear. Trimming cost V 6 bases and J 4 bases, with 16 bases left between them. Germline assignment: CDR1 MNHEY and CDR2 SMNVEV (reference sequence). The CDR3 has 15 residues. The CDR3 coding sequence is TGTGCCAGCAGCCTAAGGTGGGGAGATAATCAGCCCCAGCATTTT. Translation gives CASSLRWGDNQPQHF.

This chain connects TRBV5-1 to TRBJ2-1; 10 nucleotides line up with TRBD2. Germline-derived CDR1 and CDR2 are SGHRS and YFSETQ. J gave up 10 bases and V 2 bases, and 9 bases lay outside the gene matches. The length of the CDR3 is 15 residues. CDR3 in amino acids: CASSLRLAGDSEQFF. CDR3 nucleotide sequence: TGCGCCAGCAGCTTACGGCTAGCGGGAGACAGCGAGCAGTTCTTC.

The rearrangement joins TRBV30 to TRBJ2-5; 12 bases are a match to TRBD2. Germline V lookup: CDR1 GTSNPN, CDR2 SVGIG (reference sequence). Trimming took 7 bases from V and 4 from J; bases not matched to a gene: 4. This CDR3 spans 13 amino acids. For the CDR3, the DNA is TGTGCCTTGACTAGCGGGAGTGGAGAGACCCAGTACTTC. It codes for CALTSGSGETQYF.

The genes are TRBV14 and TRBJ2-1; possibly TRBD1 for D (6 bases). V shed 1 base and J shed 0 bases, with 10 bases lying between them. The CDR3 runs 16 residues. Germline V lookup: CDR1 SGHDN, CDR2 FVKESK. The CDR3 nucleotides are TGTGCCAGCAGCCAAGTAAGAGGGGGCTCCTACAATGAGCAGTTCTTC. This encodes CASSQVRGGSYNEQFF. The full variable domain, its missing parts supplied by reference TRBV14 and TRBJ2-1, is EAGVTQFPSHSVIEKGQTVTLRCDPISGHDNLYWYRRVMGKEIKFLLHFVKESKQDESGMPNNRFLAERTGGTYSTLKVQPAELEDSGVYFCASSQVRGGSYNEQFFGPGTRLTVL.

There are many counts of this clone. In the same sample, other DNA sequences code for this CDR3. This chain connects TRBV6-1 to TRBJ2-7; a weak D match, TRBD2 (6 bases). Germline V CDR1 and CDR2: MNHNS, SASEGT. This CDR3 comprises 13 residues. Trimming removed 2 bases at V and 3 bases at J, with 8 bases between. The chain's CDR3 is CASSEQGGYEQYF. The CDR3 nucleotides read TGTGCCAGCAGTGAACAGGGAGGCTACGAGCAGTACTTC.

The chain recombines TRBV20-1 with TRBJ1-5; 9 bases align to TRBD1. The CDR3 spans 14 residues. V lost 3 bases, J lost 5 bases, and 5 bases stayed unmatched. The germline CDR1 and CDR2 sequences are DFQATT and SNEGSKA (reference sequence). CDR3 sequence (DNA): TGCAGTGCTAGTGGGGACAGGGATTATCAGCCCCAGCATTTT. Its protein is CSASGDRDYQPQHF.

The chain has TRBV10-3 and TRBJ1-4; a weak D match, TRBD1 (6 bases). Germline values: CDR1 ENHRY, CDR2 SYGVKD. The CDR3 has 15 amino acids. The ends were cut back, 6 bases at V and 2 bases at J, with 13 bases in the middle. This CDR3 reads CAIRDKQGTNEKLFF. For the CDR3, the DNA is TGTGCCATCAGGGATAAACAGGGCACTAATGAAAAACTGTTTTTT.

The chain recombines TRBV7-2 with TRBJ2-5; 7 nucleotides match TRBD1. CDR1 SGHTA and CDR2 FQGNSA come from the germline V gene. V was pared by 5 bases and J by 1 base, with 7 bases of the junction left unmatched. This CDR3 region has 15 residues. The CDR3 sequence is CASSLSTGFQETQYF. The CDR3 region has the DNA TGTGCCAGCAGCCTCTCGACAGGGTTCCAAGAGACCCAGTACTTC.

CDR3: CASSFRTGMNTEAFF. The CDR3 region has the DNA TGTGCCAGCAGCTTTCGGACAGGGATGAACACTGAAGCTTTCTTT. This chain connects TRBV5-4 to TRBJ1-1, with 8 bases identical to TRBD1. CDR1 is SGHNT and CDR2 is YYREEE in the germline V gene (reference sequence). The CDR3 has 15 residues. V shed 2 bases and J 0 bases; nucleotides not matched to a gene: 3.

J is TRBJ2-7 and V is TRBV6-5; perhaps TRBD2 as D (5 bases). The germline gives CDR1 MNHEY, CDR2 SVGAGI. V was cut by 8 bases and J by 1 base, with 12 bases left in between. CDR3 length equals 13 residues. Here the CDR3 reads CASQTGNSYEQYF. DNA of the CDR3: TGTGCCAGCCAGACCGGGAATTCCTACGAGCAGTACTTC.

The chain employs TRBV7-8 and TRBJ1-4, with a possible D match to TRBD1 (6 bases). CDR3 length: 19 residues. Trimming stripped 1 base from V and 0 bases from J, with 18 bases between. Germline lookup yields CDR1 SGHVS and CDR2 FQNEAQ. Here the CDR3 reads CASSLEGHLLKATNEKLFF. DNA for the CDR3: TGTGCCAGCAGCTTAGAGGGACACCTACTAAAGGCAACTAATGAAAAACTGTTTTTT.

This sequence joins TRBV7-2 and TRBJ1-1, with D perhaps matching TRBD1 (5 bases). The CDR3 spans 14 residues. CDR1 and CDR2 (germline): SGHTA, FQGNSA. The V end lost 2 bases, the J end lost 4 bases, and 11 bases lay between the germline ends. The CDR3 protein is CASSLWGDSTEAFF. The CDR3 region has the DNA TGTGCCAGCAGCTTATGGGGGGATAGCACTGAAGCTTTCTTT. The complete variable domain, with remaining parts taken from reference TRBV7-2 and TRBJ1-1, reads GAGVSQSPSNKVTEKGKDVELRCDPISGHTALYWYRQSLGQGLEFLIYFQGNSAPDKSGLPSDRFSAERTGGSVSTLTIQRTQQEDSAVYLCASSLWGDSTEAFFGQGTRLTVV.

This chain joins TRBV7-8 and TRBJ2-5, with 13 positions matching TRBD2. Unmatched junction bases numbered 11, after V lost 4 bases and J lost 6 bases. Germline lookup yields CDR1 SGHVS and CDR2 FQNEAQ. The CDR3 has 17 amino acids. In DNA form, the CDR3 reads TGTGCCAGCAGCTCACAGACTAGCGGGAGGACGGGGAAGACCCAGTACTTC. This codes for CASSSQTSGRTGKTQYF.

The chain joins TRBV5-1 to TRBJ1-6; 9 bases are a match to TRBD1. The V gene's germline CDR1 is SGHRS and CDR2 YFSETQ. The CDR3 has 15 residues. After removal of 5 bases from V and 9 bases from J, the junction contained 9 bases not matched to a gene. The CDR3 loop is CASSLPGQGSSPLHF. CDR3 bases: TGCGCCAGCAGTCTTCCGGGACAGGGTTCTTCACCCCTCCACTTT.